This T cell receptor beta chain was recorded in a study of blood T cell repertoires in COVID-19. In the study overall: Samples representing acute and convalescent COVID-19 were sourced from the United States, Italy and Spain.

This CDR3 has 10 residues. V lost 6 bases to trimming and J lost 7 bases, with 9 bases between them. CDR1 SQVTM and CDR2 ANQGSEA come from the germline V gene. The method was immunoSEQ multiplex PCR; TCRdb's version includes in-frame clones alone and lacks a portion of them. Here the sample spans approximately 210,000 clones, 80% to 90% being singletons. Cohorts were assigned according to the clinical history that participants reported. Sequences were obtained from PBMCs or T cells enriched from blood (not recorded which). This chain uses TRBV29-1 with TRBJ1-1; D gene uncertain. This clonotype was obtained from a woman in her fifties or sixties with acute COVID-19. CDR3 sequence: CSVEILEAFF. The DNA for the CDR3 is TGCAGCGTGGAGATCCTTGAAGCTTTCTTT.